Listed below are T cell receptor beta chains from one sample, sequenced in a study of breast tumors, draining lymph nodes, adjacent tissues. In TCRdb, the multiplex PCR reads were re-called with MiXCR into one record per CDR3 protein. Counted here are under 110,000 distinct CDR3 sequences, 30% occurring once; the ten biggest clones make up 5.5% to 7%. Sequencing was carried out using axillary lymph node tissue. The receptors derive from a female donor with breast cancer. Some clones in this sample may be carry-over from other donors' samples. The CDR3 runs from the conserved cysteine through the conserved F or W. Each record gives: D gene, V gene, J gene, clone size, CDR3 protein, CDR3 DNA. The D gene is left open where the match is weak. Where a row states a size, it is once, few, many or the class of an expanded clone; other rows omit it.

d_gene: .; v_gene: TRBV30; j_gene: TRBJ2-2; abundance: many; CDR3aa: CAWSVGANTGELFF; CDR3nt: TGTGCCTGGAGTGTAGGCGCGAACACCGGGGAGCTGTTTTTT
d_gene: TRBD2; v_gene: TRBV12-3/TRBV12-4; j_gene: TRBJ2-3; abundance: many; CDR3aa: CASSLTSGRGQNTQYF; CDR3nt: TGTGCCAGCAGTTTGACTAGCGGGAGGGGGCAGAATACGCAGTATTTT
d_gene: .; v_gene: TRBV5-1; j_gene: TRBJ2-2; abundance: many; CDR3aa: CASSLPVLVNTGELFF; CDR3nt: TGCGCCAGCAGCTTGCCTGTATTAGTGAACACCGGGGAGCTGTTTTTT
d_gene: TRBD2; v_gene: TRBV6-5; j_gene: TRBJ2-1; abundance: many; CDR3aa: CASSYLAGENEQFF; CDR3nt: TGTGCCAGCAGTTACCTAGCGGGAGAGAATGAGCAGTTCTTC
d_gene: TRBD2; v_gene: TRBV7-9; j_gene: TRBJ2-7; abundance: .; CDR3aa: CASSYRGLADYEQYF; CDR3nt: TGTGCCAGCAGCTATAGAGGACTAGCGGATTACGAGCAGTACTTC
d_gene: .; v_gene: TRBV12-3/TRBV12-4; j_gene: TRBJ2-7; abundance: many; CDR3aa: CASSLDSLGPYEQYF; CDR3nt: TGTGCCAGCAGTTTAGACAGCCTCGGGCCCTACGAGCAGTACTTC
d_gene: TRBD2; v_gene: TRBV30; j_gene: TRBJ2-7; abundance: many; CDR3aa: CAWSEGTSGRVISYEQYF; CDR3nt: TGTGCCTGGAGTGAGGGGACTAGCGGGAGGGTAATATCCTACGAGCAGTACTTC
d_gene: TRBD2; v_gene: TRBV20-1; j_gene: TRBJ2-7; abundance: many; CDR3aa: CSARGSGSLYEQYF; CDR3nt: TGCAGTGCTAGAGGTAGCGGGAGCCTTTACGAGCAGTACTTC
d_gene: TRBD1; v_gene: TRBV18; j_gene: TRBJ2-5; abundance: many; CDR3aa: CASSQGQGQETQYF; CDR3nt: TGTGCCAGCTCACAAGGACAGGGACAAGAGACCCAGTACTTC
d_gene: .; v_gene: TRBV9; j_gene: TRBJ2-2; abundance: many; CDR3aa: CASSVAWENTGELFF; CDR3nt: TGTGCCAGCAGCGTAGCTTGGGAGAACACCGGGGAGCTGTTTTTT
d_gene: .; v_gene: TRBV19; j_gene: TRBJ1-5; abundance: many; CDR3aa: CASSIAGPSGNQPQHF; CDR3nt: TGTGCCAGTAGTATTGCGGGCCCCTCGGGCAATCAGCCCCAGCATTTT
d_gene: .; v_gene: TRBV27; j_gene: TRBJ2-1; abundance: .; CDR3aa: CASSWGASSYNEQFF; CDR3nt: TGTGCCAGCAGTTGGGGCGCGAGCTCCTACAATGAGCAGTTCTTC
d_gene: TRBD2; v_gene: TRBV9; j_gene: TRBJ2-1; abundance: many; CDR3aa: CASSPFPSEPSGSKQFF; CDR3nt: TGTGCCAGCAGCCCCTTCCCGTCGGAGCCTAGCGGGAGCAAGCAGTTCTTC
d_gene: TRBD1; v_gene: TRBV27; j_gene: TRBJ2-2; abundance: few; CDR3aa: CASSPPGQGAVGELFF; CDR3nt: TGTGCCAGCAGTCCTCCGGGACAGGGGGCCGTCGGGGAGCTGTTTTTT
d_gene: TRBD1; v_gene: TRBV5-5; j_gene: TRBJ2-3; abundance: .; CDR3aa: CASSTGTGTDTQYF; CDR3nt: TGTGCCAGCAGCACCGGGACAGGCACAGATACGCAGTATTTT
d_gene: TRBD2; v_gene: TRBV4-1; j_gene: TRBJ2-1; abundance: many; CDR3aa: CASSQATSGSLEQFF; CDR3nt: TGCGCCAGCAGCCAAGCGACTAGCGGGAGTTTAGAGCAGTTCTTC
d_gene: .; v_gene: TRBV12-3/TRBV12-4; j_gene: TRBJ1-1; abundance: few; CDR3aa: CASSGGLNTEAFF; CDR3nt: TGTGCCAGCAGTGGCGGCCTCAACACTGAAGCTTTCTTT
d_gene: .; v_gene: TRBV10-3; j_gene: TRBJ1-5; abundance: many; CDR3aa: CATSTGASNQPQHF; CDR3nt: TGTGCCACGTCTACGGGGGCTAGCAATCAGCCCCAGCATTTT
d_gene: .; v_gene: TRBV7-3; j_gene: TRBJ2-1; abundance: many; CDR3aa: CASSLIGDSYNEQFF; CDR3nt: TGTGCCAGCAGCTTAATAGGGGACTCCTACAATGAGCAGTTCTTC
d_gene: .; v_gene: TRBV6-2/TRBV6-3; j_gene: TRBJ2-3; abundance: few; CDR3aa: CASSPSSPTTQYF; CDR3nt: TGTGCCAGCAGTCCCTCTAGCCCCACCACGCAGTATTTT
d_gene: .; v_gene: TRBV19; j_gene: TRBJ2-7; abundance: many; CDR3aa: CASSTSFGQVYEQYF; CDR3nt: TGTGCCAGTAGTACTTCCTTCGGGCAGGTCTACGAGCAGTACTTC
d_gene: TRBD1; v_gene: TRBV19; j_gene: TRBJ1-1; abundance: few; CDR3aa: CASSMSTGWITEAFF; CDR3nt: TGTGCCAGTAGTATGTCGACAGGGTGGATCACTGAAGCTTTCTTT
d_gene: .; v_gene: TRBV6-5; j_gene: TRBJ1-2; abundance: many; CDR3aa: CASSPEGGTYGYTF; CDR3nt: TGTGCCAGCAGTCCGGAGGGGGGGACCTATGGCTACACCTTC
d_gene: .; v_gene: TRBV5-4; j_gene: TRBJ1-1; abundance: .; CDR3aa: CASSFRRSNTEAFF; CDR3nt: TGTGCCAGCAGCTTTAGACGCAGCAACACTGAAGCTTTCTTT
d_gene: .; v_gene: TRBV20-1; j_gene: TRBJ2-5; abundance: many; CDR3aa: CSADQGEETQYF; CDR3nt: TGCAGTGCTGATCAGGGAGAAGAGACCCAGTACTTC
d_gene: .; v_gene: TRBV7-3; j_gene: TRBJ1-5; abundance: many; CDR3aa: CASSPDRNQPQHF; CDR3nt: TGTGCCAGCAGCCCGGACCGCAATCAGCCCCAGCATTTT
d_gene: .; v_gene: TRBV5-4; j_gene: TRBJ2-3; abundance: many; CDR3aa: CASTKAQLLPDTQYF; CDR3nt: TGTGCCAGCACGAAGGCCCAATTACTCCCAGATACGCAGTATTTT
d_gene: .; v_gene: TRBV27; j_gene: TRBJ1-3; abundance: many; CDR3aa: CASTKGGMQSGNTIYF; CDR3nt: TGTGCCAGCACCAAAGGCGGCATGCAATCTGGAAACACCATATATTTT
d_gene: TRBD1; v_gene: TRBV19; j_gene: TRBJ2-1; abundance: many; CDR3aa: CASKDRGWEQFF; CDR3nt: TGTGCCAGTAAAGACAGGGGCTGGGAGCAGTTCTTC
d_gene: TRBD2; v_gene: TRBV29-1; j_gene: TRBJ2-3; abundance: .; CDR3aa: CSVAGLAGVPGTQYF; CDR3nt: TGCAGCGTAGCAGGACTAGCGGGAGTTCCAGGAACGCAGTATTTT
d_gene: TRBD1; v_gene: TRBV7-2; j_gene: TRBJ1-6; abundance: .; CDR3aa: CASSHRQGNYNSPLHF; CDR3nt: TGTGCCAGCAGCCACCGACAGGGGAACTATAATTCACCCCTCCACTTT
d_gene: .; v_gene: TRBV20-1; j_gene: TRBJ2-5; abundance: many; CDR3aa: CSATRGQETQYF; CDR3nt: TGCAGTGCTACGAGGGGGCAAGAGACCCAGTACTTC
d_gene: .; v_gene: TRBV5-1; j_gene: TRBJ1-5; abundance: many; CDR3aa: CASSLGRDGPQHF; CDR3nt: TGCGCCAGCAGCCTAGGACGCGACGGGCCCCAGCATTTT